Each of the 5 T cell receptor beta chains below was sequenced from the same sample in a study of OX40 agonist ivuxolimab in advanced cancers. TCRdb's table, derived via immunoSEQ multiplex PCR, lists solely in-frame clones and lacks some. The repertoire consists of about 55,000 clones, with about nine tenths occurring once and the leading ten covering over 6%. The material was CD4+ or CD8+ T cells sorted from blood, obtained in a trial of the OX40 agonist ivuxolimab. The origin of the receptors is an adult with an advanced solid tumor such as melanoma, head and neck, liver or kidney cancer.

This sequence joins TRBV30 and TRBJ2-1; weak D call: TRBD2 (5 bases). CDR1 is GTSNPN and CDR2 is SVGIG in the germline V gene (reference sequence). Trimming shortened V by 4 bases and J by 5 bases, and 12 bases separated the two germline ends. The CDR3 is made up of 13 amino acids. CDR3 protein: CAWNRRGNNEQFF. CDR3 bases: TGTGCCTGGAACAGACGGGGAAACAATGAGCAGTTCTTC. Combining the CDR3 with reference TRBV30 and TRBJ2-1 gives the whole variable domain SQTIHQWPATLVQPVGSPLSLECTVEGTSNPNLYWYRQAAGRGLQLLFYSVGIGQISSEVPQNLSASRPQDRQFILSSKKLLLSDSGFYLCAWNRRGNNEQFFGPGTRLTVL.

The CDR3 loop reads CASSVEWGTSGKGSTDTQYF. Here the CDR3 DNA reads TGTGCCAGCAGCGTAGAGTGGGGGACTAGCGGGAAGGGGAGCACAGATACGCAGTATTTT. The chain employs TRBV9 and TRBJ2-3, with TRBD2 matching 13 bases. This CDR3 spans 20 amino acids. Trimming cost V 0 bases and J 0 bases; bases outside gene matches: 10. Germline CDR1 SGDLS, CDR2 YYNGEE.

The rearrangement uses TRBV6-1 and TRBJ2-7, with no clear D. This CDR3 is 14 amino acids long. Germline V CDR1 and CDR2: MNHNS, SASEGT. With 2 bases removed from V and 0 bases from J, the gap between germline ends came to 8 bases. The CDR3 reads CASSEYWDSYEQYF. The CDR3 DNA reads TGTGCCAGCAGTGAATATTGGGACTCCTACGAGCAGTACTTC.

CDR3 loop: CASSSRGLGEQYF. The CDR3 DNA follows: TGTGCCAGTAGTTCACGGGGTTTAGGTGAGCAGTACTTC. The V gene is TRBV19, the J gene TRBJ2-7; the D gene is possibly TRBD2 (5 bases). The CDR3 is 13 amino acids. Germline loops: CDR1 LNHDA, CDR2 SQIVND (reference sequence). The germline V and J ends were trimmed by 5 bases and 7 bases, with 15 bases remaining between them.

The chain couples TRBV6-5 to TRBJ1-3; D gene unclear. Trimming pared 5 bases from V and 0 bases from J, leaving 8 bases between. CDR3 length equals 14 residues. The germline CDR1 and CDR2 sequences are MNHEY and SVGAGI. The chain's CDR3 is CASSLGVSGNTIYF. The CDR3 DNA reads as TGTGCCAGCAGTCTTGGGGTCTCTGGAAACACCATATATTTT.